This T cell receptor (beta chain) was retrieved from a study of blood T cell repertoires in COVID-19. The overall study: Spain, Italy and the United States supplied samples that represented acute and convalescent COVID-19.

As originally analysed: Using reference gene primer amplification, nucleated cell counts were estimated. Profiled with immunoSEQ multiplex PCR; TCRdb holds only in-frame clones, not every one. The DNA was the basis for D and trimming; V, J and clone size are from that table. The sample shows around 30,000 clones, roughly 90% of them seen only once. Unmatched junction bases numbered 13, after V lost 4 bases and J lost 7 bases. CDR3 length: 16 residues. The germline CDR1 and CDR2 sequences are SGHVS and FQNEAQ. Source material: peripheral blood. The rearrangement joins TRBV7-8 to TRBJ2-3, with 8 bases lining up with TRBD2. The TCR was taken from a woman aged 40 to 50 with active or convalescent COVID-19. The CDR3 is CASSSDLTSGSYTQYF. Here the CDR3 DNA reads TGTGCCAGCAGCTCAGATCTTACTAGCGGCTCGTATACGCAGTATTTT.